The entry that follows covers one T cell receptor beta chain sequence. The antigen is unknown. A J-beta primer mix and a sample-barcoded 5' primer were used in a second PCR of roughly 6 to 12 cycles. One entry per CDR3 protein, called by TCRdb with MiXCR from the 5' RACE reads. The table includes some 700,000 distinct CDR3 sequences, 22% detected once. This sample is drawn from a study of blood T cells in healthy people across ages. Roughly 10 milliliters was the volume of peripheral blood drawn from each donor. PBMCs, at least 7 million per sample, were isolated. Study outcomes and limitations: Long-lived donors had more naive CD4+ cells and higher diversity than aged donors. Diversity was estimated from one million T cells, and these estimates were considered underestimates.

The CDR3 has 15 residues. J was trimmed by 6 bases and V by 6 bases; bases with no gene match: 12. Germline V gives CDR1 MNHNY, CDR2 SVGAGI (reference sequence). This receptor was identified in a man aged 65 to 79 in good health. The chain is built from TRBV6-6 and TRBJ2-3; 7 positions agree with TRBD1. The sequenced sample consisted of blood. This CDR3 is CASRLMDRPRDTQYF. The CDR3 region has the DNA TGTGCCAGCAGACTCATGGACAGGCCACGGGATACGCAGTATTTT.